The rows below give T cell receptor beta chains drawn from one sample of a study of cytomegalovirus exposure and HLA in healthy donors. The table came from immunoSEQ multiplex PCR; TCRdb's copy has only in-frame clones and leaves some out. The sample includes about 180,000 clones, 77% seen only once; the top ten take 1.4%. The sequenced sample was PBMCs. These TCRs come from a man between 18 and 29 years old in good health and CMV-seronegative. The CDR3 runs from the conserved cysteine through the conserved F or W. The D gene is left open where the match is weak. A clone size is listed for some rows: how often the clone was seen (once, few, many), or a class if it is expanded.

>TRBD1|-|TRBJ1-5|TRBV7-9
TGTGCCAGCAGCTTAGGGGGTTCGAGACAGGGGTCGGGTCAGCCCCAGCATTTT
CASSLGGSRQGSGQPQHF
>TRBD2|-|TRBJ2-3|TRBV4-2
TGTGCCAGCAGCCAAGGGAGGCAATATAGCGGGGGCACAGATACGCAGTATTTT
CASSQGRQYSGGTDTQYF
>TRBD2|-|TRBJ2-1|TRBV4-3
TGCGCCAGCAGCCAAGATCGAGGCGGGGGGGCCGCCTACAATGAGCAGTTCTTC
CASSQDRGGGAAYNEQFF
>TRBD2|-|TRBJ2-7|TRBV4-2
TGTGCCAGCAGCCAAGATACTAGCGCCCACTCCGAGCAGTACTTC
CASSQDTSAHSEQYF
>-|-|TRBJ1-1|TRBV18
TGTGCCAGCTTTGGACGCCTGGGAGACGAAGCTTTCTTT
CASFGRLGDEAFF
>TRBD1|few|TRBJ1-2|TRBV27
TGTGCCAGCAGTGCCGGGACAGGGGGATCATTGGGGATCTATGGCTACACCTTC
CASSAGTGGSLGIYGYTF
>-|-|TRBJ2-2|TRBV5-4
TGTGCCAGCGCAGCCGACAATCCAAACACCGGGGAGCTGTTTTTT
CASAADNPNTGELFF
>TRBD1|-|TRBJ2-7|TRBV27
TGTGCCAGCAGTTTATCCCGACAGGGAGCTCCCTACGAGCAGTACTTC
CASSLSRQGAPYEQYF
>-|-|TRBJ2-3|TRBV11-2
TGTGCCAGCAGCGTCGGTTTGGCGGGTTCTAGCACAGATACGCAGTATTTT
CASSVGLAGSSTDTQYF
>TRBD1|-|TRBJ1-1|TRBV19
TGTGCCAGTAGTACTCAGGACAGGGGTAAGGCTTTCTTT
CASSTQDRGKAFF
>-|-|TRBJ2-2|TRBV7-3
TGTGCCAGCAGCCCGGGACACTCGAACACCGGGGAGCTGTTTTTT
CASSPGHSNTGELFF
>TRBD1|-|TRBJ1-2|TRBV5-4
TGTGCCAGCAGCGCATCCGGGACAGGGAATTATGGCTACACCTTC
CASSASGTGNYGYTF
>-|-|TRBJ2-4|TRBV25-1
TGTGCCAGCAGTGAATCGCGTGCGCTCAAGGGGAACATTCAGTACTTC
CASSESRALKGNIQYF
>TRBD2|-|TRBJ2-1|TRBV5-1
TGCGCCAGCAGCCGGGGACTAGCGGACCGCAATGAGCAGTTCTTC
CASSRGLADRNEQFF
>-|-|TRBJ1-1|TRBV12-5
TGTGCTAGTGGTTTGGATGTAACTACAGGCATACGAGAAGCTTTCTTT
CASGLDVTTGIREAFF
>-|-|TRBJ2-3|TRBV5-4
TGTGCCAGCAGACCTGCCGGGGTCATCCCGCGGGATACGCAGTATTTT
CASRPAGVIPRDTQYF
>TRBD1|-|TRBJ1-1|TRBV9
TGTGCCAGCGGGGTGGGACAGGGGTTCACTGAAGCTTTCTTT
CASGVGQGFTEAFF
>-|once|TRBJ1-4|TRBV9
TGTGCCAGCAGCCTCGGGGTGGGGAATGAAAAACTGTTTTTT
CASSLGVGNEKLFF
>-|-|TRBJ1-6|TRBV15
TGTGCCACCAGCAGAGGGGACACTTATAATTCACCCCTCCACTTT
CATSRGDTYNSPLHF
>-|-|TRBJ2-3|TRBV6-6
TGTGCCAGCACCCACACAGATACGCAGTATTTT
CASTHTDTQYF
>-|-|TRBJ2-7|TRBV11-3
TGTGCCAGCAAACCGGAGCCTTTACCCTCCTACGAGCAGTACTTC
CASKPEPLPSYEQYF
>TRBD1|-|TRBJ1-2|TRBV29-1
TGCAGCGCCAACGGACAGGGGGCGATGGGCTATGGCTACACCTTC
CSANGQGAMGYGYTF
>TRBD1|-|TRBJ1-2|TRBV9
TGTGCCAGCAGCCCACAACCGACAGGGTATGGCTACACCTTC
CASSPQPTGYGYTF
>TRBD2|-|TRBJ2-1|TRBV27
TGTGCCAGCAGTTTTAGCGGGGACTACAATGAGCAGTTCTTC
CASSFSGDYNEQFF
>-|-|TRBJ1-2|TRBV19
TGTGCCAGTAGTATAGGAGGAGAACTAGCTAACTATGGCTACACCTTC
CASSIGGELANYGYTF
>TRBD1|-|TRBJ1-2|TRBV9
TGTGCCAGCAGCAGGACAGGGCGGTATGGCTACACCTTC
CASSRTGRYGYTF
>-|-|TRBJ2-7|TRBV6-1
TGTGCCAGCAGACGGCAGGCCAACTACGAGCAGTACTTC
CASRRQANYEQYF
>-|-|TRBJ1-2|TRBV18
TGTGCCAGCTCAACGGTGAACTATGGCTACACCTTC
CASSTVNYGYTF
>TRBD1|-|TRBJ2-7|TRBV28
TGTGCCAGCAAGATGACCGGGACAGGTACCTACGAGCAGTACTTC
CASKMTGTGTYEQYF
>-|-|TRBJ1-2|TRBV7-9
TGTGCCAGCAGCTTAGTGGAAGAGGGCTATGGCTACACCTTC
CASSLVEEGYGYTF
>TRBD2|-|TRBJ2-1|TRBV11-2
TGTGCCAGCAGCTTGGCTAGCGGGTTCCTGGGCTACAATGAGCAGTTCTTC
CASSLASGFLGYNEQFF
>TRBD1|-|TRBJ1-2|TRBV30
TGTGCCTGGAGTTCCGGCCAGGGGGCTCTTGGCTACACCTTC
CAWSSGQGALGYTF
>TRBD2|-|TRBJ2-1|TRBV9
TGTGCCAGCAGCGTGGCTAGCGGGACGGCCGCCGGCAATGAGCAGTTCTTC
CASSVASGTAAGNEQFF
>-|-|TRBJ2-1|TRBV30
TGTGCCTGGAGTGTGAGGGAGCAGAATGAGCAGTTCTTC
CAWSVREQNEQFF
>TRBD2|-|TRBJ2-1|TRBV7-8
TGTGCCAGCAGCTTAGCCCTAGCGGGGGCCCCACTCCAAACCAATGAGCAGTTCTTC
CASSLALAGAPLQTNEQFF
>TRBD1|-|TRBJ2-1|TRBV7-2
TGTGCCAGCCCGGGTACGACAGGGCTTAACAATGAGCAGTTCTTC
CASPGTTGLNNEQFF
>-|-|TRBJ1-2|TRBV2
TGTGCCAGCAGTCTTACCGACATGAGTGCCTTC
CASSLTDMSAF
>-|-|TRBJ1-5|TRBV4-2
TGTGCCAGCAGCCAAGATCTCGGGAAGCCCCAGCATTTT
CASSQDLGKPQHF
>-|-|TRBJ2-5|TRBV29-1
TGCAGCGTTGAATTGGTCAGTAAAGAGACCCAGTACTTC
CSVELVSKETQYF
>-|-|TRBJ1-6|TRBV19
TGTGCCAGTAGTAGCGGACGGACACAGAATTCACCCCTCCACTTT
CASSSGRTQNSPLHF
>-|-|TRBJ2-6|TRBV7-6
TGTGCCAGCAGCTTAGTGGTTAGAAGTCCTGGGGCCAACGTCCTGACTTTC
CASSLVVRSPGANVLTF
>-|-|TRBJ2-2|TRBV18
TGTGCCAGCTCCCCCAGGGCAGGCACCGGGGAGCTGTTTTTT
CASSPRAGTGELFF
>-|-|TRBJ2-7|TRBV4-1
TGCGCCAGCAGCCAAGGATCCGACGGAGCGGCTGGGGAATTTGAGCAGTACTTC
CASSQGSDGAAGEFEQYF
>TRBD1|-|TRBJ2-7|TRBV29-1
TGCAGCGTTGGCGGAGGAGGACAGGGGGGCTACGAGCAGTACTTC
CSVGGGGQGGYEQYF
>TRBD1|-|TRBJ1-2|TRBV6-5
TGTGCCAGCAGTTACTCACCCGGGACAGGGCGTGGCTACACCTTC
CASSYSPGTGRGYTF
>TRBD1|few|TRBJ1-3|TRBV25-1
TGTGCCAGCAGTCGGGGAGACAGGGGGCCGACAACCATATATTTT
CASSRGDRGPTTIYF
>TRBD1|once|TRBJ1-1|TRBV5-1
TGCGCCAGCAGCTGGAGGGACAGGGAGTCTGAAGCTTTCTTT
CASSWRDRESEAFF
>-|-|TRBJ1-5|TRBV19
TGTGCCAGTAGTCCTATGACAGGCTTGTCGCTCCCCCCGGATTTT
CASSPMTGLSLPPDF
>TRBD1|-|TRBJ2-7|TRBV9
TGTGCCAGCAGCGCCCGAGGACAGGGCTACACCTACGAGCAGTACTTC
CASSARGQGYTYEQYF